This TCR beta chain was profiled in a study of blood T cell repertoires in COVID-19. The CDR3 contains 16 residues. CDR1 is MNHEY, CDR2 SVGAGI, per germline. The V gene end was trimmed by 0 bases and the J gene end by 4 bases; junction bases not matched to a gene: 7. Participant age was roughly 18 to 89 years, and participants resided in approximately 24 US areas. Assay used: immunoSEQ multiplex PCR; TCRdb lists only in-frame clones, some missing. The table includes hundreds of thousands of clones, around 85% detected once. The specimen sequenced was PBMCs or T cells enriched from blood (not recorded which). This rearrangement joins TRBV6-5 to TRBJ1-2, with 8 bases fitting TRBD1. This receptor was taken from a woman between 55 and 75 years old who had recovered from COVID-19. CDR3 DNA sequence: TGTGCCAGCAGTTACTCCACCGGACAGGGACTCTATGGCTACACCTTC. Its translation: CASSYSTGQGLYGYTF.